What follows describes a single T cell receptor (beta chain). This clone came up once. The specificity of this receptor is unknown. Within one base of it there is no much larger clone, and no base qualities were kept. This entry belongs to a study of cytomegalovirus exposure and HLA in healthy donors (dated by TCRdb to 2017 to 2019). General notes on the study: According to an earlier analysis of 550 to 700 of the donors, about 179 million T cells yielded 95 million to 140 million unique TCR beta sequences and around 280 Gb of sequence data. About 300 gigabases of sequencing data and tens of millions of unique TCR sequences were included in an early release covering roughly 700 HLA-typed donors. Of the roughly 400 genotyped donors, over 70% fell in the genetic ancestry cluster associated with self-reported Caucasian donors. The study was designed to test whether signatures of past pathogen exposure could be identified by cataloging public T cell receptors. The study profiled the T cell repertoires of some 610 subjects by immunosequencing and related them to cytomegalovirus serostatus. Along with the roughly 610-subject first cohort, a separate validation cohort of around 110 different subjects was used. The study combined high-throughput TCR immunosequencing, statistical association of individual TCRs with disease status, and machine learning to predict cytomegalovirus infection status. A later analysis re-examined previously published TCR beta repertoires from hundreds of donors and added high-resolution HLA genotyping to investigate patterns of TCR occurrence. In the later analysis, no new phenotypic data were used to find candidate immune exposures; instead, reliance was placed on TCR beta sequences and their occurrence across donors. To decide whether each TCR beta V gene segment behaved as functional or pseudogenic, an earlier analysis of several hundred of the donors relied on high-throughput TCR beta sequencing. Donor age, sex, ethnicity and CMV serostatus were collected together with the repertoire data. Genome-wide SNP genotypes for about 65% of the roughly 670 donors were used in a later genetic analysis, which treated that subset as a discovery cohort. Every repertoire in the discovery cohort had been generated on one and the same sequencing platform. HLA typing included class I and class II loci at four-digit resolution. The number of typed donors differed by locus: about 629-630 for A, B, C, DRB1 and DQB1; 500 to 550 for DQA1; approximately 610 for DPA1; and roughly 490 for DPB1. Roughly five DR-DQ haplotypes were handled as single units for association and clustering because linkage in the cohort was strong. On average, 235,054 unique TCR beta nucleotide sequences were sequenced per donor among more than 350 genotyped donors of the cohort, with roughly 18% of those sequences being non-productive.

In total, approximately 690 healthy bone marrow donors made up the cohort. Cohort members were all nominally healthy when sampled, although unrecorded immune exposures were likely present. The donor was CMV seropositive and was included in the group of 270 or so seropositive cohort members. A peripheral blood sample was collected from each donor, and TCR beta sequencing was performed on peripheral blood mononuclear cells. The Qiagen DNeasy Blood Extraction Kit was used to extract genomic DNA from the blood cell samples. General findings and caveats noted by the study authors: Because counts were too low, seventeen rarely observed V segments, including chromosome 9 orphons, were excluded from the earlier analysis of a few hundred of the donors. In an earlier analysis of about 600 of the donors, most TCR beta V segments appeared in productive rearrangements about 87% or about 30% of the time, broadly matching IMGT annotations. The classifier was reported to diagnose cytomegalovirus status with high specificity and sensitivity in both the original cohort and the validation cohort. Roughly uniform sequencing depth across donors was assumed in presence/absence analyses, although this assumption may not hold. A few of the identified cytomegalovirus-associated TCR beta chains were confirmed in vitro to be specific for cytomegalovirus antigens. Several of the top co-occurrence clusters appeared to be linked to parvovirus B19, influenza, CMV and Epstein-Barr virus, according to a later analysis. HLA typing was unavailable for some donors at each locus, so association tests used only the typed subset. Immune exposure information for the cohort was limited to CMV serostatus. Most CMV-associated TCR beta chains appeared to be HLA-restricted in a later analysis, and the HLA associations seemed to be driven largely by CMV exposure. A further reported finding was that TCR beta sequences accurately predicted the HLA-A and HLA-B alleles for most subjects in the first cohort. Correlated functional status among segregating V segments might reflect linkage disequilibrium, but an unknown experimental factor could not be ruled out. While some public TCRs were present in many individuals, most TCR sequences turned up only very rarely across donors. In a later analysis, the rate of TCR association differed among HLA loci, with DRB1 alleles having the most associated TCRs and HLA-C alleles having the fewest. At a false discovery rate of 0.05, a later analysis linked under 20,000 TCR beta sequences to specific HLA alleles. Some IMGT-functional V segments, including TRBV6-2 and TRBV6-3, could not be told apart with the 87-base-pair reads, so those segments were excluded. According to a later genetic analysis, donors in an Asian-associated ancestry cluster had fewer N-insertions in productive TCRs than the roughly 660-donor mean. In this cohort, only TCR beta chains were sequenced, and detectable features were limited by the absence of alpha or paired-chain data. In a later genetic analysis, a missense DCLRE1C variant was associated with V-gene and J-gene trimming of TCR beta chains, and the association was replicated in an independent cohort. The authors suggested that the approach could potentially be extended to other disease states and immunological phenotypes. In a later analysis, HLA-associated TCR beta chains were found to be more clonally expanded and to have lower generation probabilities than equally common non-associated chains. Strong co-occurrence of HLA alleles, especially DR and DQ, made assigning TCR associations to individual alleles difficult. The study gave a list of more than 150 TCR beta chains associated with cytomegalovirus. A cluster of highly shared sequence variants was judged likely to be a technical artifact of the sequencing pipeline.

Receptors were amplified or captured by the immunoSEQ multiplex PCR assay. A mixture of 60 forward primers for TCR Vbeta segments and 13 reverse primers for TCR Jbeta segments was used in the multiplex PCR. Amplification of the CDR3 region of rearranged TCR beta genes was performed with a multiplex PCR assay on genomic DNA. Amplified TCR beta libraries were sequenced as 87-base-pair reads on the Illumina HiSeq System. The paper's data handling went like this. A later analysis tallied 80 million to 95 million unique TCR beta chains across the roughly 610 repertoires, and some 10 million of those chains were shared by two or more donors. To remove PCR and sequencing errors, raw reads were error-corrected and collapsed into unique sequences using a nearest-neighbor algorithm that merged closely related sequences. Alignment of CDR3 sequences to IMGT reference sequences was used to assign V, D and J gene segments. For a sequence to be retained, a match of at least six nucleotides was required to both a V gene segment and a J gene segment. A rearrangement counted as productive if the CDR3 had no stop codons and remained in frame with V and J, and every other rearrangement counted as non-productive. CDR3 was defined according to IMGT convention as the region running from the second conserved V-encoded cysteine to the conserved J-encoded phenylalanine. The earlier analysis of about 590 of the donors excluded sequences that lacked an unambiguous match to a single V gene segment. An earlier analysis of some 610 of the donors called V segments functional above 56.7% productive rearrangements and segregating when the between-donor standard deviation exceeded 5%. To diagnose cytomegalovirus status from the catalog of TCR beta chain sequences, a statistical classification framework was built. A later analysis assigned V and J genes by comparing TCR nucleotide sequences with IMGT/GENE-DB human TR gene sequences. Using the TCRdist pipeline, a later analysis assigned CDR3 sequences along with most-parsimonious VDJ recombination scenarios. In a later analysis, every TCR beta chain was defined by the combination of its CDR3 amino acid sequence and its V-gene family, and reads without a unique V-gene family were dropped. As a way to deal with suspected cross-contamination and a sequencing artifact, a later analysis dropped 450 to 600 nucleotide sequences that were highly shared and had low generation probability. For each public chain, a later analysis derived a clonal expansion index from normalized ranks of inferred template counts within each repertoire. A later analysis computed generation probabilities with a VDJ recombination model fitted to out-of-frame rearrangements, and checked the results against IGoR. In a later analysis, hypergeometric tests were used to score TCR-TCR, TCR-HLA and TCR-CMV co-occurrence, with a repertoire-size bias correction applied to TCR pairs. In a later analysis, false discovery rates were estimated by permuting HLA or CMV assignments 20 times. In a later analysis, co-occurring TCRs were grouped using DBSCAN, and TCRdist sequence similarity was added for clustering within HLA-allele-positive subsets. Co-occurrence clustering excluded repertoires with fewer than 30,000 or more than 120,000 public chains, plus five with anomalous nucleotide sharing. TCRdb took this table from immuneACCESS and kept in-frame rearrangements with V and J called. Such tables lack part of the clones; where checked against another copy, unresolved V genes explain under half of the gap, and the rest is unexplained. Clone size and the V and J calls come from that table; the DNA yielded D and trimming. The sample data list around 200,000 clones, and about four fifths of these were observed just once. 6% of the sample is held by the ten biggest clonotypes.

CDR1 and CDR2, per the germline V gene (reference sequence), are SGHKS and YYEKEE. Inclusive of the bounding cysteine and valine, the CDR3 is 14 residues long. The retained sequence is limited to the CDR3, 42 bases, with the frame set at the first base. Trimming at the junction amounts to 0 bases on V and 3 bases on J, and the germline ends lie 10 bases apart. The rearranged segments are TRBV5-5 and TRBJ2-7; a tentative D match to TRBD1 spans 6 bases. Sequencing input: PBMCs. The TCR sequence derives from a middle-aged man in good health and CMV-seropositive. The CDR3 region reads CASSLAAGDYEQYV. The DNA sequence is TGTGCCAGCAGCTTGGCGGCAGGGGACTACGAGCAGTACGTC.